This T cell receptor beta chain was profiled in a study of T cells of healthy individuals. TCRdb re-called the 5' RACE reads through MiXCR, storing one row per CDR3 protein. The table includes nearly 100,000 distinct CDR3 sequences, 17% detected once. This clonotype came up a few times. V lost 2 bases, J lost 3 bases, and 11 bases lay in between. Per the germline V gene, CDR1 is ENHRY and CDR2 is SYGVKD. CDR3 length: 14 residues. The clonotype originates from a human donor in good health. The chain links TRBV10-3 to TRBJ2-7; no definite D call. CDR3 coding DNA: TGTGCCATCAGTGAGGGGCGGACCGTCTACGAGCAGTACTTC. Its translation is CAISEGRTVYEQYF.